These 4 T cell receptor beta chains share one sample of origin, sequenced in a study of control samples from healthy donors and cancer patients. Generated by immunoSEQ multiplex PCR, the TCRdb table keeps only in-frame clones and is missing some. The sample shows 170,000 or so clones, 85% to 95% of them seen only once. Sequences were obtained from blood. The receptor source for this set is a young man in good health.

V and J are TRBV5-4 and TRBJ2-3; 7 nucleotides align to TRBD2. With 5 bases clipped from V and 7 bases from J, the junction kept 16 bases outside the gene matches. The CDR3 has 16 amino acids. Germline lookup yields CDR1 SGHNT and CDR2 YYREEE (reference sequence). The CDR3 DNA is TGTGCCAGCAGTCACCCCCCGGCGGCGGGAGTAAATACGCAGTATTTT. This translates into CASSHPPAAGVNTQYF.

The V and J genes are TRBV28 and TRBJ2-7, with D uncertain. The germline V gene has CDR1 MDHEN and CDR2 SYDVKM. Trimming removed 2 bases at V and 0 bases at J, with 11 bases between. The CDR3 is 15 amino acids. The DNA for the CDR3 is TGTGCCAGCAGTTTAATGGACCGGCACTCCTACGAGCAGTACTTC. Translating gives CASSLMDRHSYEQYF. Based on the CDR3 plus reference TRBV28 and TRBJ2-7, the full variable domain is DVKVTQSSRYLVKRTGEKVFLECVQDMDHENMFWYRQDPGLGLRLIYFSYDVKMKEKGDIPEGYSVSREKKERFSLILESASTNQTSMYLCASSLMDRHSYEQYFGPGTRLTVT.

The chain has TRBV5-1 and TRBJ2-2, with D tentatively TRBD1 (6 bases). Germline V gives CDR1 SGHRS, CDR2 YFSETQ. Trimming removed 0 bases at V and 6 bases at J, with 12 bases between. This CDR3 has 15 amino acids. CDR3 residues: CASSLGRGYAGELFF. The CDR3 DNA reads TGCGCCAGCAGCTTGGGCAGGGGATATGCCGGGGAGCTGTTTTTT.

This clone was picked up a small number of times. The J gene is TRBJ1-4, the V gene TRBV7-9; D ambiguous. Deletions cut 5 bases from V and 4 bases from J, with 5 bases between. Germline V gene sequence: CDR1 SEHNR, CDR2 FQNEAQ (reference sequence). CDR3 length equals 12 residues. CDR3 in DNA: TGTGCCAGCAGCCGCCTTAATGAAAAACTGTTTTTT. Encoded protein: CASSRLNEKLFF.